This T cell receptor beta chain was found in a study of blood T cell repertoires in COVID-19. Method: immunoSEQ multiplex PCR; TCRdb's copy keeps in-frame clones and lacks some. The sample yields some 460,000 clones, roughly 87% seen once. CDR1 is ENHRY, CDR2 SYGVKD, per germline. V was trimmed by 0 bases and J by 7 bases, leaving 10 bases between them. The CDR3 has 14 amino acids. Self-reported history from a screening survey and questionnaire set each donor's cohort. Donors of Cohort 3 who recovered were those that had two negative PCRs, clearance, or symptom resolution. The sequenced material came from PBMCs or T cells enriched from blood (not recorded which). J is TRBJ1-5 and V is TRBV10-3; no clear D. The receptor's source is a woman under 30 who had recovered from COVID-19. The CDR3 region is CAISESVGEQPQHF. In DNA, the CDR3 is TGTGCCATCAGTGAGTCGGTGGGAGAACAGCCCCAGCATTTT.